This entry lists 18 T cell receptor beta chains sequenced from one sample in a study of cytomegalovirus exposure and HLA in healthy donors. Sequenced by immunoSEQ multiplex PCR; TCRdb stores in-frame clones only, minus some. The data show under 200,000 clones, with roughly 90% seen just once and 4% to 5% held by the top ten. Source material: PBMCs. These receptor sequences come from a man aged 18 to 29 in good health and CMV-seropositive.

This chain links TRBV7-2 with TRBJ2-1, with D uncertain. From germline, CDR1 is SGHTA and CDR2 FQGNSA. Deletions cut 0 bases from V and 3 bases from J, with 9 bases between. The CDR3 spans 15 residues. DNA of the CDR3: TGTGCCAGCAGCTTAGCTGCGGATCTCTACAATGAGCAGTTCTTC. This translates into CASSLAADLYNEQFF.

This chain uses TRBV19 with TRBJ1-2; D is possibly TRBD1 (5 bases). V was clipped by 3 bases and J by 5 bases, with 13 bases between them. The CDR3 totals 14 residues. Germline V gives CDR1 LNHDA, CDR2 SQIVND (reference sequence). The CDR3: CASSMGYGTYGYTF. The DNA for the CDR3 is TGTGCCAGTAGTATGGGGTATGGGACTTATGGCTACACCTTC.

The chain employs TRBV7-9 and TRBJ2-5; D call uncertain. Germline values: CDR1 SEHNR, CDR2 FQNEAQ (reference sequence). This CDR3 region has 15 residues. Trimming stripped 0 bases from V and 4 bases from J, with 12 bases between. DNA of the CDR3: TGTGCCAGCAGCTTAGCGGGTGGTAGCACAGAGACCCAGTACTTC. Protein product: CASSLAGGSTETQYF.

The chain uses TRBV13 and TRBJ1-4; TRBD1 agrees at 8 bases. J was trimmed by 7 bases and V by 5 bases; bases with no gene match: 9. This CDR3 comprises 15 residues. CDR1 and CDR2 (germline): PRHDT, FYEKMQ (reference sequence). This CDR3 is CASSDHDRGVEKLFF. In DNA form, the CDR3 reads TGTGCCAGCAGCGACCATGACAGGGGCGTTGAAAAACTGTTTTTT.

The gene calls are TRBV15 and TRBJ1-2; D call uncertain. The CDR3 is 17 amino acids. The V gene's germline CDR1 is LNHNV and CDR2 YYDKDF (reference sequence). Trimming took off 0 bases at V and 0 bases at J, with 14 bases between the two ends. The chain's CDR3 is CATSRDLGGHPNYGYTF. CDR3 coding DNA: TGTGCCACCAGCAGAGATCTGGGAGGGCATCCTAACTATGGCTACACCTTC.

This clone was found a few times. This chain links TRBV6-5 with TRBJ2-1, with 8 nucleotides matching TRBD2. The germline V gene has CDR1 MNHEY and CDR2 SVGAGI. The CDR3 spans 15 residues. Unmatched junction bases numbered 3, after V lost 5 bases and J lost 0 bases. The chain's CDR3 is CASSSGTSSYNEQFF. The CDR3 DNA is TGTGCCAGCAGTAGCGGGACTAGCTCCTACAATGAGCAGTTCTTC.

The chain combines TRBV6-1 with TRBJ1-5, with TRBD1 as a possible D gene (5 bases). The V end was cut by 5 bases, the J end by 9 bases, with 23 bases between. Germline lookup yields CDR1 MNHNS and CDR2 SASEGT. The CDR3 contains 16 residues. CDR3 coding DNA: TGTGCCAGCAGTCAAGGTTCTAGGGACTCCCGAAGGCCCCAGCATTTT. It encodes CASSQGSRDSRRPQHF.

The chain combines TRBV7-9 with TRBJ1-5; TRBD1 matches at 7 bases. V lost 1 base and J lost 6; bases outside the gene matches: 6. Germline lookup yields CDR1 SEHNR and CDR2 FQNEAQ (reference sequence). The CDR3 length is 15 residues. The CDR3 DNA reads TGTGCCAGCAGCTTAGGGGACAGAGTTTTTCAGCCCCAGCATTTT. The encoded protein is CASSLGDRVFQPQHF.

The genes are TRBV29-1 and TRBJ1-4; 8 bases match TRBD1. Trimming removed 4 bases from V and 8 bases from J; junction bases left unmatched: 6. The CDR3 covers 13 residues. CDR1 SQVTM and CDR2 ANQGSEA come from the germline V gene. CDR3 residues: CSVADRVGEKLFF. CDR3 nucleotide sequence: TGCAGCGTTGCGGACAGGGTAGGCGAAAAACTGTTTTTT.

The chain links TRBV13 to TRBJ2-1; a weak D match, TRBD1 (6 bases). With 2 bases removed from V and 4 bases from J, the gap between germline ends came to 21 bases. The CDR3 extends over 18 amino acids. The germline V gene encodes CDR1 PRHDT and CDR2 FYEKMQ (reference sequence). CDR3 coding DNA: TGTGCCAGCAGCTTACGTTTATTCGCGGACAGAGAGTACAATGAGCAGTTCTTC. Amino acids: CASSLRLFADREYNEQFF.

The chain carries TRBV4-1 and TRBJ2-1; 10 bases are shared with TRBD2. CDR3 length equals 12 residues. The V and J ends lost 6 bases and 15 bases, in that order; junction bases with no gene match: 8. Germline CDR1 reads MGHRA; CDR2 reads YSYEKL. CDR3 loop: CASRDTSGILFF. The CDR3 nucleotides read TGCGCCAGCAGGGACACTAGCGGGATTCTGTTCTTC.

The gene calls are TRBV6-1 and TRBJ2-1, with D perhaps matching TRBD1 (6 bases). This CDR3 is built from 12 residues. Per germline, CDR1 MNHNS and CDR2 SASEGT. Trimming shortened V by 5 bases and J by 5 bases, and 7 bases separated the two germline ends. Written as DNA, the CDR3 is TGTGCCAGCAGTCGACAGGACAATGAGCAGTTCTTC. Amino acids: CASSRQDNEQFF.

This chain joins TRBV29-1 and TRBJ2-5; 10 nucleotides agree with TRBD2. CDR3 length equals 15 residues. Germline-derived CDR1 and CDR2 are SQVTM and ANQGSEA. The V segment lost 4 bases and the J segment 5 bases; nucleotides outside the gene matches: 10. This CDR3 reads CSVGEVASGSETQYF. CDR3 bases: TGCAGCGTTGGAGAGGTGGCTAGCGGGAGTGAGACCCAGTACTTC.

The chain links TRBV28 to TRBJ1-3; no firm D call. Per the germline V gene, CDR1 is MDHEN and CDR2 is SYDVKM. Trimming cost V 9 bases and J 4 bases, with 13 bases left between them. CDR3 length equals 13 residues. In DNA, the CDR3 is TGTGCCAGTGTTCGGGTAACGGGAAACACCATATATTTT. It encodes CASVRVTGNTIYF.

The CDR3 nucleotides are TGTGCCAGCAGCGTTAGGACTAGCGGGAGGCCCAAAACGATGGACCACGAGCAGTACTTC. Protein sequence: CASSVRTSGRPKTMDHEQYF. The chain employs TRBV9 and TRBJ2-7; 14 bases map to TRBD2. Germline trimming cut 2 bases from V and 5 bases from J; bases unmatched to any gene: 18. Germline V gene data show CDR1 as SGDLS and CDR2 as YYNGEE. CDR3 length: 20 residues. The variable domain in full, completed from reference TRBV9 and TRBJ2-7, reads DSGVTQTPKHLITATGQRVTLRCSPRSGDLSVYWYQQSLDQGLQFLIQYYNGEERAKGNILERFSAQQFPDLHSELNLSSLELGDSALYFCASSVRTSGRPKTMDHEQYFGPGTRLTVT.

J is TRBJ2-3 and V is TRBV2; 10 bases line up with TRBD2. Per the germline V gene, CDR1 is SNHLY and CDR2 is FYNNEI. Losses at the gene ends were 3 bases for V and 0 bases for J; bases not matched to a gene: 6. This CDR3 contains 17 residues. Here the CDR3 reads CASSDLAGVFSTDTQYF. The CDR3 region has the DNA TGTGCCAGCAGTGACCTAGCGGGAGTGTTTAGCACAGATACGCAGTATTTT.

Note on this clone: The same CDR3 can be traced to other DNA sequences in this sample. The chain carries TRBV27 and TRBJ2-6; TRBD1 matches 7 bases. Germline loops: CDR1 MNHEY, CDR2 SMNVEV (reference sequence). The CDR3 length is 14 residues. V was clipped by 8 bases and J by 0 bases; unmatched bases: 1. The CDR3 reads CASGTDSGANVLTF. In DNA form, the CDR3 reads TGTGCCAGCGGGACAGACTCTGGGGCCAACGTCCTGACTTTC.

The chain uses TRBV4-2 and TRBJ1-2; 10 bases agree with TRBD1. V lost 0 bases, J lost 5 bases, and 12 bases stayed unmatched. The CDR3 covers 18 residues. Germline CDR1 and CDR2: LGHNA and YNFKEQ. CDR3: CASSQEGTGASTGYGYTF. The CDR3 coding sequence is TGTGCCAGCAGCCAAGAAGGGACAGGGGCCTCAACGGGTTATGGCTACACCTTC.